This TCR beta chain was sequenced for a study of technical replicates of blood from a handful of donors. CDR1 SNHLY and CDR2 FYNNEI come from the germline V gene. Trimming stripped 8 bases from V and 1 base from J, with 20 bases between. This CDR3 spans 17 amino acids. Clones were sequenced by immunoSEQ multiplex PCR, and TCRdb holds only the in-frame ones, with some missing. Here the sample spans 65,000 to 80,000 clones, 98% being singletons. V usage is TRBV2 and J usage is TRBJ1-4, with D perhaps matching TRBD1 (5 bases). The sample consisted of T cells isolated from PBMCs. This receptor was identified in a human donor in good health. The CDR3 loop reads CASGRRGRIVTNEKLFF. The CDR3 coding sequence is TGTGCCAGCGGACGAAGGGGTAGAATAGTAACTAATGAAAAACTGTTTTTT.